This passage covers 21 T cell receptor beta chains from one sample sequenced in a study of OX40 agonist ivuxolimab in advanced cancers. TCRdb's table, derived via immunoSEQ multiplex PCR, lists solely in-frame clones and lacks some. The sample records roughly 30,000 clones, approximately 91% being singletons. This material consisted of CD4+ or CD8+ T cells sorted from blood, taken in a trial of the OX40 agonist ivuxolimab. The receptors were gathered from an adult with an advanced solid tumor such as melanoma, head and neck, liver or kidney cancer.

The V call is TRBV15, the J call TRBJ1-1; TRBD1 is a possible D gene (6 bases). CDR3 length equals 16 residues. V lost 0 bases and J lost 3, with 14 bases in between. Per germline, CDR1 LNHNV and CDR2 YYDKDF (reference sequence). CDR3 in DNA: TGTGCCACCAGCAGAGAACTCGGGGGCAGGTACACTGAAGCTTTCTTT. Protein sequence: CATSRELGGRYTEAFF.

The chain employs TRBV27 and TRBJ2-7; D call uncertain. The germline V gene has CDR1 MNHEY and CDR2 SMNVEV (reference sequence). V gave up 3 bases and J gave up 2 bases, with 8 bases separating them. The CDR3 is 13 amino acids. DNA of the CDR3: TGTGCCAGCAGTTTGGCCTATACCTACGAGCAGTACTTC. The encoded protein is CASSLAYTYEQYF.

The chain recombines TRBV4-2 with TRBJ2-3; 11 positions agree with TRBD2. The CDR3 length is 21 residues. Unmatched junction bases numbered 14, after V lost 0 bases and J lost 0 bases. Germline V gene lookup returns CDR1 LGHNA and CDR2 YNFKEQ. In DNA form, the CDR3 reads TGTGCCAGCAGCCAAGACCTCCTGCCTAGCGGGGGGCTCGATAGCACAGATACGCAGTATTTT. Translation gives CASSQDLLPSGGLDSTDTQYF.

This clone was recorded only once. This chain links TRBV9 with TRBJ1-2, with TRBD1 as a possible D gene (6 bases). V was cut by 4 bases and J by 5 bases, with 15 bases left in between. The CDR3 is made up of 14 amino acids. Looked up from germline, CDR1 is SGDLS and CDR2 is YYNGEE. In nucleotides, the CDR3 is TGTGCCAGCAGCCCTGGGGCAGGGGTTTATGGCTACACCTTC. Amino acids: CASSPGAGVYGYTF.

V usage is TRBV9 and J usage is TRBJ2-7; the match to TRBD2 covers 11 bases. Germline V gene data show CDR1 as SGDLS and CDR2 as YYNGEE. Trimming removed 4 bases from V and 5 bases from J; junction bases left unmatched: 11. The CDR3 contains 16 residues. CDR3 sequence: CASSQGGIAGGDEQYF. Here the CDR3 DNA reads TGTGCCAGCAGCCAAGGTGGAATAGCGGGAGGGGACGAGCAGTACTTC.

This CDR3 reads CASRYLRPGGGTEAFF. CDR3 coding DNA: TGTGCCAGTAGATACCTTCGGCCGGGAGGTGGCACTGAAGCTTTCTTT. V gene TRBV19 combines with J gene TRBJ1-1; D unresolved. The V end lost 6 bases, the J end lost 4 bases, and 21 bases lay between the germline ends. The germline gives CDR1 LNHDA, CDR2 SQIVND (reference sequence). The CDR3 length is 16 residues.

Only one count was recorded for this clone. The chain employs TRBV7-9 and TRBJ1-1; D perhaps matches TRBD1 (6 bases). With 3 bases removed from V and 1 base from J, the gap between germline ends came to 15 bases. CDR3 length: 16 residues. In germline, CDR1 is SEHNR, CDR2 FQNEAQ (reference sequence). The CDR3 DNA sequence: TGTGCCAGCAGCTTTCTCTTTGGGACATCGAACACTGAAGCTTTCTTT. Its protein product is CASSFLFGTSNTEAFF.

The chain recombines TRBV27 with TRBJ2-7; D uncertain. The CDR3 covers 14 residues. Germline V lookup: CDR1 MNHEY, CDR2 SMNVEV (reference sequence). The V gene lost 3 bases and the J gene lost 0 bases, with 9 bases spanning the gap. CDR3 in amino acids: CASSFEGPSYEQYF. CDR3 DNA sequence: TGTGCCAGCAGTTTCGAAGGGCCCTCCTACGAGCAGTACTTC.

V and J are TRBV19 and TRBJ1-4; possible D gene TRBD1, 6 bases. The germline V gene has CDR1 LNHDA and CDR2 SQIVND (reference sequence). This CDR3 is 14 amino acids long. V shed 6 bases and J shed 7 bases, with 15 bases lying between them. For the CDR3, the DNA is TGTGCCAGTAGCCACAGGGTTTGGAGTGAAAAACTGTTTTTT. It yields the protein CASSHRVWSEKLFF. Filled out from reference TRBV19 and TRBJ1-4, the complete variable domain reads DGGITQSPKYLFRKEGQNVTLSCEQNLNHDAMYWYRQDPGQGLRLIYYSQIVNDFQKGDIAEGYSVSREKKESFPLTVTSAQKNPTAFYLCASSHRVWSEKLFFGSGTQLSVL.

The V call is TRBV7-2, the J call TRBJ1-6; D is undetermined. Trimming shortened V by 0 bases and J by 9 bases, and 18 bases separated the two germline ends. Germline CDR1 is SGHTA and CDR2 is FQGNSA. There are 17 residues in the CDR3. As DNA, the CDR3 is TGTGCCAGCAGCTTAGCCGTTTTAGGGCCAGTCGGTTCACCCCTCCACTTT. Residues: CASSLAVLGPVGSPLHF.

V and J are TRBV6-1 and TRBJ2-7, with D perhaps matching TRBD2 (6 bases). V lost 3 bases to trimming and J lost 3 bases, with 12 bases between them. The CDR3 contains 14 residues. CDR1 is MNHNS, CDR2 SASEGT, per germline. The CDR3 DNA is TGTGCCAGCAGTGACTATACCGGGGGCTACGAGCAGTACTTC. Its translation: CASSDYTGGYEQYF.

This clone has a single count. The V and J genes are TRBV19 and TRBJ2-2; D gene uncertain. The CDR3 spans 14 residues. CDR1 and CDR2 from the germline V gene are LNHDA and SQIVND (reference sequence). Trimming shortened V by 1 base and J by 1 base, and 4 bases separated the two germline ends. The CDR3 DNA sequence: TGTGCCAGTAGTATAGTCGGGAACACCGGGGAGCTGTTTTTT. Translating it yields CASSIVGNTGELFF. The entire variable domain, with the rest obtained from reference TRBV19 and TRBJ2-2, is as follows: DGGITQSPKYLFRKEGQNVTLSCEQNLNHDAMYWYRQDPGQGLRLIYYSQIVNDFQKGDIAEGYSVSREKKESFPLTVTSAQKNPTAFYLCASSIVGNTGELFFGEGSRLTVL.

The gene calls are TRBV5-1 and TRBJ2-1, with a weak D call TRBD2 (5 bases). The V end lost 4 bases, the J end lost 4 bases, and 15 bases lay between the germline ends. This CDR3 is 15 amino acids long. Germline V gene sequence: CDR1 SGHRS, CDR2 YFSETQ. The CDR3 loop is CASSPRTAVYNEQFF. The CDR3 DNA is TGCGCCAGCAGCCCAAGGACTGCAGTTTACAATGAGCAGTTCTTC.

This chain connects TRBV27 to TRBJ2-1, with 7 positions matching TRBD1. V dropped 6 bases and J dropped 4; count of bases not matched to a gene: 6. Per the germline V gene, CDR1 is MNHEY and CDR2 is SMNVEV (reference sequence). This CDR3 region has 14 residues. CDR3 region: CASSSGQQYNEQFF. The CDR3 DNA reads TGTGCCAGCAGCTCGGGACAGCAATACAATGAGCAGTTCTTC.

The J gene is TRBJ2-1, the V gene TRBV7-5. TRBV7-5 is a documented pseudogene. The CDR3 consists of 12 residues. CDR3 residues: CASSRPPGEQFF. The CDR3 bases are TGTGCCAGCAGCCGTCCCCCCGGAGAGCAGTTCTTC.

The chain links TRBV11-2 to TRBJ1-1, with D possibly TRBD1 on 5 matching bases. CDR1 is SGHAT, CDR2 FQNNGV, per germline. Trimming cost V 2 bases and J 3 bases, with 10 bases left between them. This CDR3 region has 14 residues. The CDR3 is CASSLFLGDTEAFF. The CDR3 region has the DNA TGTGCCAGCAGCTTATTTTTGGGGGACACTGAAGCTTTCTTT.

This chain uses TRBV28 with TRBJ1-4; 9 bases align to TRBD1. The V gene end was trimmed by 5 bases and the J gene end by 8 bases; junction bases not matched to a gene: 9. The germline V gene encodes CDR1 MDHEN and CDR2 SYDVKM. The CDR3 has 15 amino acids. The CDR3 sequence: CASSERDRDSEKLFF. CDR3 nucleotides: TGTGCCAGCAGTGAAAGGGACAGGGATTCGGAAAAACTGTTTTTT.

The chain's CDR3 is CASSHPPSNEQFF. CDR3 coding DNA: TGCGCCAGCAGCCACCCCCCTAGCAATGAGCAGTTCTTC. V gene TRBV4-1 combines with J gene TRBJ2-1, with unresolved D. Per the germline V gene, CDR1 is MGHRA and CDR2 is YSYEKL. The CDR3 contains 13 residues. V was clipped by 3 bases and J by 6 bases, with 9 bases between them.

This rearrangement joins TRBV10-2 to TRBJ2-3; 12 bases align to TRBD2. This CDR3 contains 16 residues. The V segment lost 2 bases and the J segment 0 bases; nucleotides outside the gene matches: 0. Per germline, CDR1 WSHSY and CDR2 SAAADI. CDR3 nucleotide sequence: TGCGCCAGCAGTGAGGGGACTAGCGGGAGCACAGATACGCAGTATTTT. Protein: CASSEGTSGSTDTQYF.

The chain couples TRBV30 to TRBJ1-5; 9 bases agree with TRBD1. CDR1 GTSNPN and CDR2 SVGIG come from the germline V gene (reference sequence). The V segment lost 3 bases and the J segment 3 bases; nucleotides outside the gene matches: 9. The CDR3 consists of 16 residues. The CDR3 DNA follows: TGTGCCTGGAGCCCCCTTTACAGGGGGCCCAATCAGCCCCAGCATTTT. This translates into CAWSPLYRGPNQPQHF.

V is TRBV19 and J is TRBJ2-7, with 8 bases fitting TRBD1. The CDR3 is made up of 14 amino acids. Germline V lookup: CDR1 LNHDA, CDR2 SQIVND (reference sequence). V lost 5 bases, J lost 4 bases, and 7 bases stayed unmatched. The DNA for the CDR3 is TGTGCCAGTAGTGCCACAGGGGGTCTTTACGAGCAGTACTTC. It is translated as CASSATGGLYEQYF.